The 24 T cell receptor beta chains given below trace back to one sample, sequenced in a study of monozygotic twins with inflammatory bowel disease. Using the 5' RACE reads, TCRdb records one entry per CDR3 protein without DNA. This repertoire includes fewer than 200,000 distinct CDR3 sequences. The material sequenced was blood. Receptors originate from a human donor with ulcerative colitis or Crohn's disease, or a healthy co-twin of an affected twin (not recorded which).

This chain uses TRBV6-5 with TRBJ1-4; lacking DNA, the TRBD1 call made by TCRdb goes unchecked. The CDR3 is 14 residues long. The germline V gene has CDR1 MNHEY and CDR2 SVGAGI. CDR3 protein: CASSYQGDDEKLFF.

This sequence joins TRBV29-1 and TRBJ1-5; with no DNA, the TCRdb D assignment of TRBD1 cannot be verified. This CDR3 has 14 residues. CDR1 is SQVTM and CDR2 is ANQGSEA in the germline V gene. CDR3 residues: CSAGTGLSNQPQHF.

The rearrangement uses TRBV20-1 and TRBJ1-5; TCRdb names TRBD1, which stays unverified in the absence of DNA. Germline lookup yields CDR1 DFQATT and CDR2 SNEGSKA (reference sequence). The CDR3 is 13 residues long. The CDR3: CSARSQGFQPQHF.

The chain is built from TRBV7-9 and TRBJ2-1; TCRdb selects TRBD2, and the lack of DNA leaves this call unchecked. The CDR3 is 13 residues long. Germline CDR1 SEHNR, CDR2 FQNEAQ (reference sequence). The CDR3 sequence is CASSLNIGSKQFF.

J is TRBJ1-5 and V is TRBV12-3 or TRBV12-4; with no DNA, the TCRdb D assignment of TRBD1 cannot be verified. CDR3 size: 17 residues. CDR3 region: CASSLASAGGGNQPQHF.

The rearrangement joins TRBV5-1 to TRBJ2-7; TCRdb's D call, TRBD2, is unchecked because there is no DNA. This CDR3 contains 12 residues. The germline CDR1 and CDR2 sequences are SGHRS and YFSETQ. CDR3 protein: CASSLVGLEQYF.

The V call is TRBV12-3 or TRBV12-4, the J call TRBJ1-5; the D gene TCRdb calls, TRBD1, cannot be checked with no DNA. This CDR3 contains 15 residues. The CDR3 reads CASSPWGAWNQPQHF.

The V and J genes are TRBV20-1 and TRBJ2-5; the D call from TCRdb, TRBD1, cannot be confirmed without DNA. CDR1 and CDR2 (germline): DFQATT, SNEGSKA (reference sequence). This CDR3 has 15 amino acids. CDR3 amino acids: CSARGGSGDRKTQYF.

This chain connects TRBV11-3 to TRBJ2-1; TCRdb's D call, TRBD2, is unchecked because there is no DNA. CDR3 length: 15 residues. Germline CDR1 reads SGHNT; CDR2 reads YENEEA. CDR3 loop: CASSLTSRTYNEQFF.

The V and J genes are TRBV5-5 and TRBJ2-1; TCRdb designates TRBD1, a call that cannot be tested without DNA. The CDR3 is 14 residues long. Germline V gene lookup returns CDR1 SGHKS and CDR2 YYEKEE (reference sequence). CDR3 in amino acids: CASSRGQVENEQFF.

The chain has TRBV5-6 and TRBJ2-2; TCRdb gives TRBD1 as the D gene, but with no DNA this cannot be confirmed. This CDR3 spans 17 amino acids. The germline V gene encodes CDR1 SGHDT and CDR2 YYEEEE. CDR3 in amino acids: CASSFDRGGENTGELFF.

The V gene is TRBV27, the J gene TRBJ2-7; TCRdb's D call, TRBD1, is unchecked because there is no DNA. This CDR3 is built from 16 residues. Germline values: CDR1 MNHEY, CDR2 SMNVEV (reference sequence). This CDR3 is CASSPQRGTGAYEQYF.

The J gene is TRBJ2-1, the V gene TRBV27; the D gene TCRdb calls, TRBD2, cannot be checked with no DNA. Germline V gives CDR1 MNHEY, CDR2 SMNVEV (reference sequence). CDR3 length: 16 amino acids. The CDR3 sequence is CASSGVRGRAGHEQFF.

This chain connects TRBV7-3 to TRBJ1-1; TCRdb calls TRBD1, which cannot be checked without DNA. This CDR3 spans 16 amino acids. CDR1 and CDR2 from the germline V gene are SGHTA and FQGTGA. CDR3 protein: CASSLTKPDRGTEAFF.

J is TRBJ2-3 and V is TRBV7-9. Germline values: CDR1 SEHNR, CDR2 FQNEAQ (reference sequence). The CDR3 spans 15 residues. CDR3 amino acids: CASSSSGAGTDTQYF.

The CDR3 sequence: CSVVRPPDYEQYF. The chain links TRBV29-1 to TRBJ2-7. Germline lookup yields CDR1 SQVTM and CDR2 ANQGSEA. CDR3 length: 13 amino acids.

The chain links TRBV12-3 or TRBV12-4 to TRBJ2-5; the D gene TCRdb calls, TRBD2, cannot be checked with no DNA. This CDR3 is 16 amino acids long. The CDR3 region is CASSLADSGYQETQYF.

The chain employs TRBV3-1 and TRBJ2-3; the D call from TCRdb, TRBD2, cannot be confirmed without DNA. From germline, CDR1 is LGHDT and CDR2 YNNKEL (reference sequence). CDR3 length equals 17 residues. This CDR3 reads CASSLAGGPQGGDTQYF.

CDR3 amino acids: CATSRDSGAYNEQFF. The rearrangement uses TRBV15 and TRBJ2-1; TCRdb's assignment of TRBD2 cannot be checked, as there is no DNA. CDR1 is LNHNV and CDR2 is YYDKDF in the germline V gene (reference sequence). The CDR3 totals 15 residues.

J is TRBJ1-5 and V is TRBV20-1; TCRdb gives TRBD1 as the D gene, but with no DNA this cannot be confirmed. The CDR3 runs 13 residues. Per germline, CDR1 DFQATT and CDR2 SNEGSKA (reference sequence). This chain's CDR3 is CSATTGVDQPQHF.

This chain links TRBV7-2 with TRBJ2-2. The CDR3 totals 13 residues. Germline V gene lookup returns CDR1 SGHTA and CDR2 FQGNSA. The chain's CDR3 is CASSFRLPGELFF.

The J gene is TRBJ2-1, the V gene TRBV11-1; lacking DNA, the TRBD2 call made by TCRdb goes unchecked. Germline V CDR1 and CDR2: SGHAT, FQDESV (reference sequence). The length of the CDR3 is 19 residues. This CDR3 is CASSLLTSGLAGVHNEQFF.

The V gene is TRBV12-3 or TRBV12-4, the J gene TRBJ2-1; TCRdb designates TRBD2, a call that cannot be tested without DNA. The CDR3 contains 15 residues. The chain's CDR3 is CASSPTGLAGGEQFF.

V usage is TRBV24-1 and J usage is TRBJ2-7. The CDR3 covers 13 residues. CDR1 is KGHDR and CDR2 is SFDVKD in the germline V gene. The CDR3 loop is CATSETVNQEQYF.